The sequence of this T cell receptor (beta chain) was determined in a study of blood T cells in healthy people across ages. With respect to this clonotype: Its antigen is undetermined.

For the second PCR, which ran for about 7 to 11 cycles, a sample-barcoded 5' primer and a J-beta primer mix were used. Template switching added a 12-random-nucleotide identifier to every cDNA molecule. TCRdb ran MiXCR on the 5' RACE reads and lists one entry per CDR3 protein. The sample contains some 690,000 distinct CDR3 sequences, about 24% of which appear only once. General study findings and limits: Per-million-T-cell TCR beta diversity fell roughly linearly with age.

The CDR3 has 11 amino acids. In germline, CDR1 is DFQATT, CDR2 SNEGSKA (reference sequence). This receptor was identified in a man in his 70s in good health. The chain recombines TRBV20-1 with TRBJ2-5; the D is unclear. The sample consisted of blood. This CDR3 is CSAEAQETQYF. CDR3 DNA sequence: TGCAGCGCCGAAGCTCAGGAGACCCAGTACTTC.